Given below is one T cell receptor (beta chain) in context. This sample was taken from a study of T cell responses to AZD1222 COVID-19 vaccine. Trimming cost V 2 bases and J 5 bases, with 13 bases left between them. The CDR3 consists of 16 residues. The germline V gene has CDR1 MNHNY and CDR2 SVGAGI (reference sequence). The table came from immunoSEQ multiplex PCR; TCRdb's copy has only in-frame clones and leaves some out. The profile shows 120,000 to 150,000 clones, just over 85% of them singletons. The sample in question was peripheral blood, obtained on day 0 of AZD1222 vaccination. This rearrangement joins TRBV6-6 to TRBJ1-6; D uncertain. The sequence was collected from an adult in good health. The CDR3 is CASSYGLGRNNSPLHF. The CDR3 region has the DNA TGTGCCAGCAGTTACGGTTTGGGGAGGAATAATTCACCCCTCCACTTT.